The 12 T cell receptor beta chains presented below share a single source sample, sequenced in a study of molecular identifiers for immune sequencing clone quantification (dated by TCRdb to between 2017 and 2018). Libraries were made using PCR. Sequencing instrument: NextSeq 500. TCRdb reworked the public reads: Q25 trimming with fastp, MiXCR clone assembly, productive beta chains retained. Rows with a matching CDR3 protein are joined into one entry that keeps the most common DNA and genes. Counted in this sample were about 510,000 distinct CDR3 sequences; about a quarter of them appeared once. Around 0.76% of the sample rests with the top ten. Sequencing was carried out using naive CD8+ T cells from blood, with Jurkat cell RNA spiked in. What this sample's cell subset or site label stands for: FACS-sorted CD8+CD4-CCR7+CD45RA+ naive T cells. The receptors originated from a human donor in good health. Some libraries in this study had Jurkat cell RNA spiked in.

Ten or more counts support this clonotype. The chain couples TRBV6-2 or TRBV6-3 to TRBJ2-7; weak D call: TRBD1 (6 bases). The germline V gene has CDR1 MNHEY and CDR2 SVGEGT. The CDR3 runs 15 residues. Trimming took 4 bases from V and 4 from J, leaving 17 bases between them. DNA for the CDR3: TGTGCCAGCAGTTGGGGGCCCGGGGTGACTTACGAGCAGTACTTC. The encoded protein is CASSWGPGVTYEQYF.

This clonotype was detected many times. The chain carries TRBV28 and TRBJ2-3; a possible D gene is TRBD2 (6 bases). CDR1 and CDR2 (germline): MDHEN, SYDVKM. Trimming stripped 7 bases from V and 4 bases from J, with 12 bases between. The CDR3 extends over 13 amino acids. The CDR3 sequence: CASTGGFADTQYF. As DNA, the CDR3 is TGTGCCAGCACCGGAGGGTTCGCAGATACGCAGTATTTT.

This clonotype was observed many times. CDR3 loop: CASSLAERGLGYAKNIQYF. The DNA of the CDR3 is TGTGCCAGCAGCTTGGCCGAGAGGGGGCTTGGCTATGCCAAAAACATTCAGTACTTC. V and J are TRBV5-5 and TRBJ2-4; 7 nucleotides match TRBD1. The CDR3 runs 19 residues. CDR1 is SGHKS, CDR2 YYEKEE, per germline (reference sequence). V was clipped by 0 bases and J by 1 base; unmatched bases: 13.

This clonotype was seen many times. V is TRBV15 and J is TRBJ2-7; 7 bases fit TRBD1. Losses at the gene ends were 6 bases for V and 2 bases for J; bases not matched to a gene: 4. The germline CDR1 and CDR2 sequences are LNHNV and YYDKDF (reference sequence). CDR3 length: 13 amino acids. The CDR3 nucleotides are TGTGCCACCAGTGGGGACAGAACCTACGAGCAGTACTTC. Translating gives CATSGDRTYEQYF.

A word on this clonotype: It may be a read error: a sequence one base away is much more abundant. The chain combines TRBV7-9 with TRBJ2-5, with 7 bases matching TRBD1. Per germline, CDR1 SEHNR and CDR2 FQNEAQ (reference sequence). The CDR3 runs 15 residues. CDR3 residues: CASSLDGQAEEPQYF. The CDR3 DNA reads TGTGCCAGCAGCTTGGATGGACAGGCAGAAGAGCCCCAGTACTTC.

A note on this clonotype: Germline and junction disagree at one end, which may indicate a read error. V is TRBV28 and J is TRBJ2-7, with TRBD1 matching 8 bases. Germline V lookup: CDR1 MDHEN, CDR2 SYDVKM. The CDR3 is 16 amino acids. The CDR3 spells CASCLGVDRVSYEQYF. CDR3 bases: TGTGCCAGCTGTTTAGGCGTGGACAGGGTCTCCTACGAGCAGTACTTC.

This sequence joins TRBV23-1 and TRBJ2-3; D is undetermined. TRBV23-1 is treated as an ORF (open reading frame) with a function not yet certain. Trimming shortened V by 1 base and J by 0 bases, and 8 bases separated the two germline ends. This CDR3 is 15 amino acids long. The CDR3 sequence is CASSQLGGSTDTQYF. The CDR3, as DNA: TGCGCCAGCAGTCAATTGGGCGGTAGCACAGATACGCAGTATTTT.

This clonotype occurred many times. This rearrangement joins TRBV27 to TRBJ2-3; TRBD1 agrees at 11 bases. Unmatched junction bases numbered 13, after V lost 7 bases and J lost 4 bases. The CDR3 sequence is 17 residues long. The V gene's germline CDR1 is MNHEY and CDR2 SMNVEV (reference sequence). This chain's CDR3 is CASNDGQGALGADTQYF. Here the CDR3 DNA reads TGTGCCAGCAATGATGGACAGGGGGCATTAGGGGCAGATACGCAGTATTTT.

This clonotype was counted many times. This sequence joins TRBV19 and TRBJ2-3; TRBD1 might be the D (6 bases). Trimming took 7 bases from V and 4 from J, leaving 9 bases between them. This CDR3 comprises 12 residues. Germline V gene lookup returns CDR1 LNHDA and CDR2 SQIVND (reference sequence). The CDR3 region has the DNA TGTGCCAGTAACGCAGGGGCAGATACGCAGTATTTT. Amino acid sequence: CASNAGADTQYF.

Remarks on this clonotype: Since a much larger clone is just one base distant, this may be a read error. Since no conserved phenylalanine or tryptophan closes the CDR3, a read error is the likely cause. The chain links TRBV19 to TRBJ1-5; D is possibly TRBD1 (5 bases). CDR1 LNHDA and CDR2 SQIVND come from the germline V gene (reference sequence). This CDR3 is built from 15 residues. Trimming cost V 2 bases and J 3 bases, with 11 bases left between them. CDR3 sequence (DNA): TGTGCCAGTAGTATAACGGGGGGTTCCAATCAGCCCCAGCATGTT. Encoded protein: CASSITGGSNQPQHV.

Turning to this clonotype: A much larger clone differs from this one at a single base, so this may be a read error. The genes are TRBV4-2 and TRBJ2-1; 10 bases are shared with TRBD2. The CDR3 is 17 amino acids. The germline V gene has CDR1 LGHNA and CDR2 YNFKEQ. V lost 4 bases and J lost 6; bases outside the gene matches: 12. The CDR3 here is CASSRAEGLATRNEQFF. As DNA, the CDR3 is TGTGCCAGCAGCCGCGCAGAGGGACTAGCGACCCGCAATGAGCAGTTCTTC.

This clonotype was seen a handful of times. CDR3 residues: CASRDSSSSPLHF. In DNA form, the CDR3 reads TGTGCCAGCAGAGACTCTTCCAGTTCACCCCTCCACTTT. The rearrangement joins TRBV2 to TRBJ1-6; no clear D. V shed 6 bases and J shed 9 bases, with 12 bases lying between them. This CDR3 comprises 13 residues. Per the germline V gene, CDR1 is SNHLY and CDR2 is FYNNEI.